This T cell receptor (beta chain) appears in the sequencing data of a study of cytomegalovirus exposure and HLA in healthy donors. Study-level background: Earlier sequencing of about 200 million T cells yielded 120 million or so unique TCR beta sequences.

PCR was performed using 60 Vbeta and 13 Jbeta primers. Generated by immunoSEQ multiplex PCR, the TCRdb table keeps only in-frame clones and is missing some. The table has under 100,000 clones, approximately 80% seen once; the top ten hold over 10%. Concerning this clone: Its antigen remains unknown.

Study-level findings and limits: It was confirmed in vitro that a few of the CMV-associated chains were specific for CMV antigens. Excluded were some V segments that proved indistinguishable, including TRBV6-2 and TRBV6-3.

This CDR3 spans 15 amino acids. CDR1 and CDR2 (germline): SNHLY, FYNNEI. V dropped 10 bases and J dropped 8 bases, with 23 bases sitting between them. The rearrangement joins TRBV2 to TRBJ1-4; D is possibly TRBD1 (6 bases). This sequence was found in a human donor in good health. Sequenced material: PBMCs. The CDR3 sequence: CANHRTEGEREKLFF. The CDR3 region has the DNA TGTGCCAACCATCGGACAGAAGGCGAGAGGGAAAAACTGTTTTTT.